The 17 T cell receptor beta chains below all came from one sample that was sequenced in a study of blood T cell repertoires in COVID-19. The method was immunoSEQ multiplex PCR; TCRdb's version includes in-frame clones alone and lacks a portion of them. Counted here are roughly 49,000 clones, over 70% occurring once; the ten biggest clones make up less than 7%. The sequencing input was peripheral blood. These receptors came from a woman older than 75 with acute or convalescent COVID-19.

The chain is built from TRBV3-1 (or the pseudogene TRBV3-2) and TRBJ2-6; D unclear. The CDR3 extends over 13 amino acids. V was trimmed by 5 bases and J by 2 bases, leaving 4 bases between them. The germline V gene has CDR1 LGHDT and CDR2 YNNKEL (reference sequence). CDR3 bases: TGTGCCAGCAGCGAGGCTGGGGCCAACGTCCTGACTTTC. Translation gives CASSEAGANVLTF.

The table lists this clone with a few counts. V is TRBV19 and J is TRBJ1-5, with 10 bases matching TRBD1. Trimming took 6 bases from V and 7 from J; bases not matched to a gene: 3. The CDR3 has 13 amino acids. Per germline, CDR1 LNHDA and CDR2 SQIVND (reference sequence). The CDR3 region is CASRDRGEQPQHF. In DNA form, the CDR3 reads TGTGCCAGTAGGGACAGGGGGGAACAGCCCCAGCATTTT.

The chain combines TRBV12-5 with TRBJ2-7, with TRBD1 identical over 7 bases. This CDR3 has 15 amino acids. V was clipped by 0 bases and J by 2 bases; unmatched bases: 4. The germline V gene encodes CDR1 LGHNT and CDR2 FRNRAP. CDR3 loop: CASGLVPGTAYEQYF. CDR3 DNA sequence: TGTGCTAGTGGTTTGGTACCTGGGACAGCCTACGAGCAGTACTTC.

J is TRBJ2-2 and V is TRBV5-1, with 7 positions matching TRBD1. This CDR3 comprises 15 residues. V lost 3 bases, J lost 3 bases, and 5 bases stayed unmatched. Germline lookup yields CDR1 SGHRS and CDR2 YFSETQ. The CDR3 nucleotides read TGCGCCAGCAGCTCCGGACAGGAATACACCGGGGAGCTGTTTTTT. Its translation is CASSSGQEYTGELFF.

This rearrangement joins TRBV11-1 to TRBJ1-1; 8 nucleotides match TRBD1. This CDR3 has 16 residues. The trim removed 4 bases at V and 0 bases at J, leaving 7 bases unmatched. Germline V gives CDR1 SGHAT, CDR2 FQDESV (reference sequence). The CDR3 here is CASSSTGGRMNTEAFF. The CDR3 DNA is TGTGCCAGCAGCTCAACAGGGGGGAGAATGAACACTGAAGCTTTCTTT.

The chain uses TRBV3-1 (or the pseudogene TRBV3-2) and TRBJ2-7, with TRBD1 matching 9 bases. CDR1 and CDR2 (germline): LGHDT, YNNKEL (reference sequence). CDR3 length: 14 amino acids. V lost 4 bases to trimming and J lost 7 bases; unmatched junction nucleotides: 8. CDR3: CASSRSDRGEEQYF. The CDR3 region has the DNA TGTGCCAGCAGCCGCTCGGACAGGGGTGAAGAGCAGTACTTC.

The J gene is TRBJ1-4, the V gene TRBV6-5, with D perhaps matching TRBD1 (6 bases). Germline V CDR1 and CDR2: MNHEY, SVGAGI. CDR3 size: 15 residues. Between the trimmed V and J ends, which lost 6 bases and 2 bases, there was a span of 13 bases. CDR3 nucleotide sequence: TGTGCCAGCAGAAGACAGGTATCGACTAATGAAAAACTGTTTTTT. Its protein is CASRRQVSTNEKLFF.

This chain uses TRBV3-1 (or the pseudogene TRBV3-2) with TRBJ2-3, with 11 positions matching TRBD1. With 4 bases clipped from V and 4 bases from J, the junction kept 7 bases outside the gene matches. The CDR3 sequence is 16 residues long. The germline CDR1 and CDR2 sequences are LGHDT and YNNKEL (reference sequence). DNA of the CDR3: TGTGCCAGCAGCCTGCGGACAGGGGGCGCCGCAGATACGCAGTATTTT. This sequence encodes CASSLRTGGAADTQYF.

The J gene is TRBJ1-5, the V gene TRBV3-1 (or the pseudogene TRBV3-2); weak D call: TRBD1 (5 bases). Trimming took off 5 bases at V and 0 bases at J, with 11 bases between the two ends. Per the germline V gene, CDR1 is LGHDT and CDR2 is YNNKEL (reference sequence). CDR3 length equals 15 residues. The CDR3 spells CASSAGGDSNQPQHF. CDR3 DNA sequence: TGTGCCAGCAGCGCGGGGGGGGATAGCAATCAGCCCCAGCATTTT.

The rearrangement uses TRBV5-1 and TRBJ2-5, with 7 bases that match TRBD1. Germline CDR1 is SGHRS and CDR2 is YFSETQ. The length of the CDR3 is 15 residues. Trimming took 2 bases from V and 4 from J; bases not matched to a gene: 8. CDR3 amino acids: CASSFHGTEVETQYF. CDR3 in DNA: TGCGCCAGCAGCTTCCACGGGACAGAAGTAGAGACCCAGTACTTC.

This clone was picked up one time. The J gene is TRBJ1-1, the V gene TRBV6-4; D unresolved. This CDR3 is built from 15 residues. Germline V CDR1 and CDR2: MRHNA, SNTAGT. With 8 bases removed from V and 0 bases from J, the gap between germline ends came to 16 bases. This CDR3 is CASGCSRGMNTEAFF. The CDR3 region has the DNA TGTGCCAGCGGCTGCTCCAGAGGGATGAACACTGAAGCTTTCTTT.

J is TRBJ2-3 and V is TRBV6-1, with D possibly being TRBD2 (6 bases). Germline-derived CDR1 and CDR2 are MNHNS and SASEGT. The CDR3 is made up of 14 amino acids. V lost 1 base to trimming and J lost 4 bases, with 9 bases between them. This CDR3 is CASSEGGGSDTQYF. CDR3 DNA sequence: TGTGCCAGCAGTGAAGGCGGAGGGTCAGATACGCAGTATTTT.

The chain couples TRBV7-2 to TRBJ1-2; maybe TRBD1 (6 bases). Germline-derived CDR1 and CDR2 are SGHTA and FQGNSA. V was trimmed by 5 bases and J by 7 bases, leaving 14 bases between them. The CDR3 totals 13 residues. The CDR3 loop is CASSLNYRAGYTF. For the CDR3, the DNA is TGTGCCAGCAGCCTTAATTACAGGGCTGGCTACACCTTC.

The chain carries TRBV19 and TRBJ2-3; D perhaps matches TRBD2 (5 bases). V shed 8 bases and J shed 0 bases, with 15 bases lying between them. Germline CDR1 reads LNHDA; CDR2 reads SQIVND (reference sequence). This CDR3 region has 15 residues. The CDR3 region has the DNA TGTGCCAGTCGGGGTCCGGATTTAAGCACAGATACGCAGTATTTT. Its protein product is CASRGPDLSTDTQYF.

J is TRBJ2-7 and V is TRBV10-3; the match to TRBD1 covers 7 bases. Losses at the gene ends were 2 bases for V and 0 bases for J; bases not matched to a gene: 7. The germline V gene encodes CDR1 ENHRY and CDR2 SYGVKD. The CDR3 covers 16 residues. The CDR3 reads CAISELDRTYSYEQYF. The CDR3, as DNA: TGTGCCATCAGTGAGCTGGACAGGACCTACTCCTACGAGCAGTACTTC.

The rearrangement uses TRBV11-3 and TRBJ1-2; the match to TRBD1 covers 10 bases. The CDR3 is made up of 14 amino acids. Germline V gene lookup returns CDR1 SGHNT and CDR2 YENEEA. J lost 7 bases, V lost 6 bases, and 8 bases had no gene match. The CDR3 loop is CASSGRTGGCGYTF. DNA for the CDR3: TGTGCCAGCAGTGGTCGGACAGGGGGTTGTGGCTACACCTTC.

The chain uses TRBV18 and TRBJ1-4; TRBD1 matches at 7 bases. J was trimmed by 3 bases and V by 3 bases; bases with no gene match: 7. This CDR3 has 16 residues. Germline V gene lookup returns CDR1 KGHSH and CDR2 LQKENI. The CDR3 DNA follows: TGTGCCAGCTCACCCACGTCGGGACAGTCTAATGAAAAACTGTTTTTT. Its translation is CASSPTSGQSNEKLFF. Supplemented by reference TRBV18 and TRBJ1-4, the full variable domain reads NAGVMQNPRHLVRRRGQEARLRCSPMKGHSHVYWYRQLPEEGLKFMVYLQKENIIDESGMPKERFSAEFPKEGPSILRIQQVVRGDSAAYFCASSPTSGQSNEKLFFGSGTQLSVL.